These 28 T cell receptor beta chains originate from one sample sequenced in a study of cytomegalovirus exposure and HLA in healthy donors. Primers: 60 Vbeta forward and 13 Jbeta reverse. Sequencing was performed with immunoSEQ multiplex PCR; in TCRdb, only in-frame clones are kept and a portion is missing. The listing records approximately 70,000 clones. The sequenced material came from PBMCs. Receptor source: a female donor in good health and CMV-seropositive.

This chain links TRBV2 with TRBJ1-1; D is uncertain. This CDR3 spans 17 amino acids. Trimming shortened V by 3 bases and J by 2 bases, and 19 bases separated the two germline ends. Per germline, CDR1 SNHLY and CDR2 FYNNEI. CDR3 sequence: CASSDSLSESVNTEAFF. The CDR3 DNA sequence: TGTGCCAGCAGTGATTCTCTGTCGGAAAGCGTTAACACTGAAGCTTTCTTT.

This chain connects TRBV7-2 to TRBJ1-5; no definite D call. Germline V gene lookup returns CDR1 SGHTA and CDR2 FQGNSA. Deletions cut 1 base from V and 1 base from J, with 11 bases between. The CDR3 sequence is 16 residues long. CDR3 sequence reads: CASSLGGGRSNQPQHF. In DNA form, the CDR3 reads TGTGCCAGCAGCTTAGGAGGAGGGAGAAGCAATCAGCCCCAGCATTTT.

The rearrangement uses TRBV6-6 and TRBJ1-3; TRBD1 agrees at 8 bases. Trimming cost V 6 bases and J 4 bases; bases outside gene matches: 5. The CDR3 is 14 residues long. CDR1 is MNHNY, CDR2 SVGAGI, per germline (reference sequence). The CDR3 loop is CASSSTGAGNTIYF. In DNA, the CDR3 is TGTGCCAGCAGCTCGACAGGGGCGGGAAACACCATATATTTT.

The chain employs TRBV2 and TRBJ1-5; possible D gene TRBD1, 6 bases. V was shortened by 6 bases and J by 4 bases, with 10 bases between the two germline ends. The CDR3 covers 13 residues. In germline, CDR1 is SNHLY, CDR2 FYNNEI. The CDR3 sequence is CASSAGENQPQHF. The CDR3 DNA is TGTGCCAGCAGCGCAGGGGAGAATCAGCCCCAGCATTTT.

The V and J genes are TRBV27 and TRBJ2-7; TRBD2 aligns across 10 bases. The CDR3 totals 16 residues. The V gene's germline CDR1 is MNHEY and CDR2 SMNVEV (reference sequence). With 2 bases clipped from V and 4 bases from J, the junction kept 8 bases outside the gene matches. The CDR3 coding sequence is TGTGCCAGCAGTTTACGAAAGCGGGAGGGCCCGTACGAGCAGTACTTC. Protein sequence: CASSLRKREGPYEQYF.

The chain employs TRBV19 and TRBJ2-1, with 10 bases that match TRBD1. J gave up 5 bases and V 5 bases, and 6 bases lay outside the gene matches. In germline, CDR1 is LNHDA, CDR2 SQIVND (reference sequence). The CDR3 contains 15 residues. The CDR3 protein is CASSLRDRGNNEQFF. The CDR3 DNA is TGTGCCAGTAGTCTCCGGGACAGGGGCAACAATGAGCAGTTCTTC.

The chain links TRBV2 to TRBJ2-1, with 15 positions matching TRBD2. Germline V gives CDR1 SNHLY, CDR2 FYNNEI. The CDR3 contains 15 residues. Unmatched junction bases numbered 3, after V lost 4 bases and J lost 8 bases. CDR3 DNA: TGTGCCAGCAGTGGCGGACTAGCGGGGGGGCATGAGCAGTTCTTC. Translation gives CASSGGLAGGHEQFF.

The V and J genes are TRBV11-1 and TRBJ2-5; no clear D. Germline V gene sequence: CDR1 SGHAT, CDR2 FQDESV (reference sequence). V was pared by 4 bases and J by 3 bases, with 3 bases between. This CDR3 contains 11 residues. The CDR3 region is CASSSKETQYF. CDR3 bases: TGTGCCAGCAGCTCCAAAGAGACCCAGTACTTC.

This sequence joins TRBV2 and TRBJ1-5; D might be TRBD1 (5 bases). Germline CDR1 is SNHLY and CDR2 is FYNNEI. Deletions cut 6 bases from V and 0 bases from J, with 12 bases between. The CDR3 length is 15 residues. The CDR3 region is CASSRQIVSNQPQHF. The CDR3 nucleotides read TGTGCCAGCAGCCGACAGATTGTTAGCAATCAGCCCCAGCATTTT.

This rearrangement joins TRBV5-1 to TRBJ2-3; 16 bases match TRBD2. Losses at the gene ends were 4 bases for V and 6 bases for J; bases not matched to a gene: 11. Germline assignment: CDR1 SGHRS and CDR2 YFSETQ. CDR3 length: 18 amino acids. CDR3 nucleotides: TGCGCCAGCAGCGCGGGACTAGCGGGGGGGGTGGAAGAGGATACGCAGTATTTT. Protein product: CASSAGLAGGVEEDTQYF. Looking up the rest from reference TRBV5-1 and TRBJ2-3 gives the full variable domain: KAGVTQTPRYLIKTRGQQVTLSCSPISGHRSVSWYQQTPGQGLQFLFEYFSETQRNKGNFPGRFSGRQFSNSRSEMNVSTLELGDSALYLCASSAGLAGGVEEDTQYFGPGTRLTVL.

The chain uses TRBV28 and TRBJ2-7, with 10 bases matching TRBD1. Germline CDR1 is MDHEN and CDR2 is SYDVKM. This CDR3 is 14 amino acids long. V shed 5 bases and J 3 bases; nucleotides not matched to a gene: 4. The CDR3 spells CASSLGDRGYEQYF. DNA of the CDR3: TGTGCCAGCAGTCTGGGGGACAGGGGCTACGAGCAGTACTTC.

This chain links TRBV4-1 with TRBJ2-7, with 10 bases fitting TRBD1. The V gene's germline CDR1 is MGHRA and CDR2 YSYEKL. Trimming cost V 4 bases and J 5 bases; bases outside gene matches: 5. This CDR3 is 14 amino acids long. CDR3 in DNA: TGCGCCAGCAGCCGCGGACAGGGGGTCGACGAGCAGTACTTC. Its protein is CASSRGQGVDEQYF.

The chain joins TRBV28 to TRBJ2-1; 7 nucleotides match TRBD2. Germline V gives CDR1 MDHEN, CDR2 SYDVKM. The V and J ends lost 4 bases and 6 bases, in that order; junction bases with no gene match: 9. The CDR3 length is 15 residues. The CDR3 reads CASSSPASGPNEQFF. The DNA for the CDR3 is TGTGCCAGCAGTTCCCCTGCTAGCGGTCCCAATGAGCAGTTCTTC. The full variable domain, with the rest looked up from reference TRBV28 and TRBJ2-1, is DVKVTQSSRYLVKRTGEKVFLECVQDMDHENMFWYRQDPGLGLRLIYFSYDVKMKEKGDIPEGYSVSREKKERFSLILESASTNQTSMYLCASSSPASGPNEQFFGPGTRLTVL.

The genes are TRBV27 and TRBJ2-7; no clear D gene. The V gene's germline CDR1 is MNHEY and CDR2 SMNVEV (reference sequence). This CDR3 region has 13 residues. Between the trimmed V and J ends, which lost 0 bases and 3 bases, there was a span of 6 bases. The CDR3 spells CASSLSPVYEQYF. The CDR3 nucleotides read TGTGCCAGCAGTTTATCACCAGTCTACGAGCAGTACTTC.

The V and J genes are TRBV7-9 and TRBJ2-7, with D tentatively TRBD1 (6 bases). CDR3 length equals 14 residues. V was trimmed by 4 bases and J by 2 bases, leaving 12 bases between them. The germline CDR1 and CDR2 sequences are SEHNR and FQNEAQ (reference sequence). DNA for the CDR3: TGTGCCAGCAGCTATCAGGGGACCGCCTACGAGCAGTACTTC. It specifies CASSYQGTAYEQYF. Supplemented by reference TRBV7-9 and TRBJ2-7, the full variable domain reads DTGVSQNPRHKITKRGQNVTFRCDPISEHNRLYWYRQTLGQGPEFLTYFQNEAQLEKSRLLSDRFSAERPKGSFSTLEIQRTEQGDSAMYLCASSYQGTAYEQYFGPGTRLTVT.

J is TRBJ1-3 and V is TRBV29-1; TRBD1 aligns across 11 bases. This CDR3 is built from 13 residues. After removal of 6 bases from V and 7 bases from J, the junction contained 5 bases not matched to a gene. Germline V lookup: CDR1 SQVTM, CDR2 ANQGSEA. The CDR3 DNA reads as TGCAGCGTCCGGACAGGGGGCATGAACACCATATATTTT. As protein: CSVRTGGMNTIYF.

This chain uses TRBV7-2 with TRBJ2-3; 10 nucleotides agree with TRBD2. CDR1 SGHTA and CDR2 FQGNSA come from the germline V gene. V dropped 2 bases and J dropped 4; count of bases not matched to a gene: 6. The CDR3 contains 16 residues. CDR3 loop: CASSLQKRGGADTQYF. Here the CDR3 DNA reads TGTGCCAGCAGCTTACAGAAGCGGGGGGGCGCAGATACGCAGTATTTT.

The CDR3 here is CASSPRGSLTEAFF. In DNA form, the CDR3 reads TGTGCCAGCTCACCCAGGGGGTCTCTCACTGAAGCTTTCTTT. The chain combines TRBV18 with TRBJ1-1, with 7 bases identical to TRBD1. V lost 3 bases to trimming and J lost 4 bases; unmatched junction nucleotides: 5. The CDR3 totals 14 residues. Germline V gene sequence: CDR1 KGHSH, CDR2 LQKENI.

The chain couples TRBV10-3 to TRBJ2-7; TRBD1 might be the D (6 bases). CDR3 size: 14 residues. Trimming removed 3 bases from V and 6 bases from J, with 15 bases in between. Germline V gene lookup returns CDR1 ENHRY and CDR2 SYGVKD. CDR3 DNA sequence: TGTGCCATCAGTGAAAGACAGGAGACTTCCGAGCAGTACTTC. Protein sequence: CAISERQETSEQYF.

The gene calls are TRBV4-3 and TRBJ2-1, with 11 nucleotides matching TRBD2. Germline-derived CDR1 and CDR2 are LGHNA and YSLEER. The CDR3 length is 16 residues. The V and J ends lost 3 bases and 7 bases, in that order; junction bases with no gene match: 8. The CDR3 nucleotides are TGCGCCAGCAGCCAGTATAGCGGGGGGGCAGGGAATGAGCAGTTCTTC. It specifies CASSQYSGGAGNEQFF.

Written as DNA, the CDR3 is TGTGCCAGCAGTCCGACAGGGCCCCAAGAGACCCAGTACTTC. Amino acid sequence: CASSPTGPQETQYF. The genes are TRBV11-3 and TRBJ2-5; 7 bases are a match to TRBD1. This CDR3 is built from 14 residues. Germline V gives CDR1 SGHNT, CDR2 YENEEA. After removal of 6 bases from V and 1 base from J, the junction contained 5 bases not matched to a gene.

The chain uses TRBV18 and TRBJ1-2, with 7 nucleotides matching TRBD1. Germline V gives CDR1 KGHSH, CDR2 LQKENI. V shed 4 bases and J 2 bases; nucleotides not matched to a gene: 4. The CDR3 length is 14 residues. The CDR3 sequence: CASSLGQENYGYTF. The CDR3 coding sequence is TGTGCCAGCTCACTCGGACAGGAGAACTATGGCTACACCTTC.

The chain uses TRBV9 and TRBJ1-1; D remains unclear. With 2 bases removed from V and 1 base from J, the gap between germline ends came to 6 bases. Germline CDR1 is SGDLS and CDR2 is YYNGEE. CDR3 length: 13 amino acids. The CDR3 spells CASSVAGNTEAFF. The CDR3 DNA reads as TGTGCCAGCAGCGTCGCGGGGAACACTGAAGCTTTCTTT.

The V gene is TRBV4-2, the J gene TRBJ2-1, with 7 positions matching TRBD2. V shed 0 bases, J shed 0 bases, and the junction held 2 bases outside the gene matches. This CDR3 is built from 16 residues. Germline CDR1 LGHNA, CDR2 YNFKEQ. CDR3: CASSQDGGSSYNEQFF. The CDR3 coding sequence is TGTGCCAGCAGCCAAGATGGCGGGAGCTCCTACAATGAGCAGTTCTTC.

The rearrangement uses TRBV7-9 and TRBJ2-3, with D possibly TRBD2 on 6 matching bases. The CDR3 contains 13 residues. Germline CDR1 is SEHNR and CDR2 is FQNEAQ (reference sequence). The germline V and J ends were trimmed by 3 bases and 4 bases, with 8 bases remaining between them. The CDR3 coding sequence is TGTGCCAGCAGCTTCGGGGGAGCAGATACGCAGTATTTT. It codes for CASSFGGADTQYF.

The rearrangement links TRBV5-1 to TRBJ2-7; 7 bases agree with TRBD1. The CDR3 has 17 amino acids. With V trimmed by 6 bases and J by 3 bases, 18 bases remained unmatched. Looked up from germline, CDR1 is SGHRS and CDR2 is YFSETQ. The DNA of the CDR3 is TGCGCCAGCACCCTCGGGGTCCGACAGGGTTCTTTCTACGAGCAGTACTTC. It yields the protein CASTLGVRQGSFYEQYF. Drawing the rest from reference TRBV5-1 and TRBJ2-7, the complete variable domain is KAGVTQTPRYLIKTRGQQVTLSCSPISGHRSVSWYQQTPGQGLQFLFEYFSETQRNKGNFPGRFSGRQFSNSRSEMNVSTLELGDSALYLCASTLGVRQGSFYEQYFGPGTRLTVT.

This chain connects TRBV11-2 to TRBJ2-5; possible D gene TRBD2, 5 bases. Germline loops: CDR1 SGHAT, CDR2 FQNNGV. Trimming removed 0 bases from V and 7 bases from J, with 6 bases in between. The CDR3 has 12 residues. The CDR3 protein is CASSLDRGTQYF. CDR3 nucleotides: TGTGCCAGCAGCTTAGATCGGGGGACCCAGTACTTC.

This CDR3 reads CASSIFGGSSGNTIYF. CDR3 nucleotide sequence: TGTGCCAGTAGTATTTTCGGCGGAAGCTCTGGAAACACCATATATTTT. This sequence joins TRBV19 and TRBJ1-3; D unclear. The CDR3 covers 16 residues. Per the germline V gene, CDR1 is LNHDA and CDR2 is SQIVND (reference sequence). Trimming pared 3 bases from V and 0 bases from J, leaving 12 bases between.